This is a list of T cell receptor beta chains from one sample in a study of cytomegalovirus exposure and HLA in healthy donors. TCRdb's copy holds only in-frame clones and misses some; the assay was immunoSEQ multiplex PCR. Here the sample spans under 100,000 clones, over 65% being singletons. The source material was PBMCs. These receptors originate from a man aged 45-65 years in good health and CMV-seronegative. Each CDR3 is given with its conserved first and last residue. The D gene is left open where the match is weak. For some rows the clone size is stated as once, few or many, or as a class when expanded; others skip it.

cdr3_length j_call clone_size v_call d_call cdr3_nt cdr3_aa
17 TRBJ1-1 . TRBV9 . TGTGCCAGCAGCCCAGGGTATCCCTTCTACCTGAACACTGAAGCTTTCTTT CASSPGYPFYLNTEAFF
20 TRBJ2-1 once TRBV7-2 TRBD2 TGTGCCAGCAGCTTAGCCCCCTTGGGAGGCGGGGGGGCGAAAGACAATGAGCAGTTCTTC CASSLAPLGGGGAKDNEQFF
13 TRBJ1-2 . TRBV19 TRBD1 TGTGCCAGTAGGACCGTCACAGGGGATGGCTACACCTTC CASRTVTGDGYTF
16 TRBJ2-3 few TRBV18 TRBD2 TGTGCCAGCTCACCATTCGCGGGGGGGCTGACAGATACGCAGTATTTT CASSPFAGGLTDTQYF
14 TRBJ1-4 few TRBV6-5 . TGTGCCAGCAGTTACTCTCCGGGGGGAGAAAAACTGTTTTTT CASSYSPGGEKLFF
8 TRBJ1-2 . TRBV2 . TGTGCCAGACCACAGGGCCGCTTC CARPQGRF
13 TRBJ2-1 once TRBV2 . TGTGCCAGCACCCCCTACAGTTACAATGAGCAGTTCTTC CASTPYSYNEQFF
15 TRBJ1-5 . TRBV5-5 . TGTGCCAGCAGCGTAGGGAGGGTCACCGGTCAGCCCCAGCATTTT CASSVGRVTGQPQHF
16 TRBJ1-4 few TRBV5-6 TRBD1 TGTGCCAGCAGCTGGGCCCTACAGGGGCAGGGGGAAAAACTGTTTTTT CASSWALQGQGEKLFF
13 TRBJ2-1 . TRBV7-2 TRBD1 TGTGCCAGCAGCTTAGGGACAGGGTATGAGCAGTTCTTC CASSLGTGYEQFF
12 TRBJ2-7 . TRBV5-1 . TGCGCCAGCAGCTTGAATGCCCACGAGCAGTACTTC CASSLNAHEQYF
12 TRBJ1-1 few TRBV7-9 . TGTGCCAGTATGATGGAGGGCACTGAAGCTTTCTTT CASMMEGTEAFF
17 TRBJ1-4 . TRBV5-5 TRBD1 TGTGCCAGCAGGCAGGGCGACAGGGGGCACTTTAATGAAAAACTGTTTTTT CASRQGDRGHFNEKLFF
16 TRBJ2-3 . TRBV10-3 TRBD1 TGTGCCATCAGTGACCCAGCAGGGGGCGAGGGAGATACGCAGTATTTT CAISDPAGGEGDTQYF
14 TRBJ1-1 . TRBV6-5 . TGTGCCAGCAGTCGCGAGACAGTGAACACTGAAGCTTTCTTT CASSRETVNTEAFF
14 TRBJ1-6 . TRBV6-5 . TGTGCCAGCAGTTGGGACACTGATAATTCACCCCTCCACTTT CASSWDTDNSPLHF
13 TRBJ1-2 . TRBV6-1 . TGTGCCAGCAGTGAAGGGGGCAGCCATGGCTACACCTTC CASSEGGSHGYTF
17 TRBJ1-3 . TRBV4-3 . TGCGCCAGCAGCCCCCAAAAGCCAGGGCCCTCTGGAACCACCATATATTTT CASSPQKPGPSGTTIYF
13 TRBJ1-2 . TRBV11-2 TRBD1 TGTGCCAGCAGCTTGGGACAGCCCTATGGCTACACCTTC CASSLGQPYGYTF
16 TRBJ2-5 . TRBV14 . TGTGCCAGCAGCCAAGCTAAGACCGGGGTCAGTGGGGTCCAGTACTTC CASSQAKTGVSGVQYF
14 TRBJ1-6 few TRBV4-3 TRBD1 TGCGCCAGCAGGGCCGTCGACAGGGAATCACCCCTCCACTTT CASRAVDRESPLHF
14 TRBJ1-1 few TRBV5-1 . TGCGCCAGCAGCGTGGGTTATCAGGGTTCTGAAGCTTTCTTT CASSVGYQGSEAFF
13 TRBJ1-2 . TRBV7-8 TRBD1 TGTGCCAGCAGCGAGGACAGGAACTATGGCTACACCTTC CASSEDRNYGYTF
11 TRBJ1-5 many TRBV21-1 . TGTGCCAGCAGCAACGGCAGGGTAAAGCATTTT CASSNGRVKHF
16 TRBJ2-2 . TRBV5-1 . TGCGCCAGCAGCTCCAATGGACAGTCGAACACCGGGGAGCTGTTTTTT CASSSNGQSNTGELFF
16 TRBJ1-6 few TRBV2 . TGTGCCAGCAGTGATTTACCGGGGTTCGCTTCTTCACCCCTCCACTTT CASSDLPGFASSPLHF
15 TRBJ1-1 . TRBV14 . TGTGCCAGCAGCCAACAAAGTACGGCCTTGGAGGAAGCTTTCTTT CASSQQSTALEEAFF
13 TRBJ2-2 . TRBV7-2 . TGTGCCGGGAGCGCACAGAACACCGGGGAGCTGTTTTTT CAGSAQNTGELFF
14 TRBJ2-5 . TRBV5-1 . TGCGCCAGCAGCTTAAATCCATCCCAAGAGACCCAGTACTTC CASSLNPSQETQYF
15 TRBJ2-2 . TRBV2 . TGTGCCAGCAGTGGACTCTATGTTCGAGGCGGGGAGCTGTTTTTT CASSGLYVRGGELFF
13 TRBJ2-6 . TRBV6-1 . TGTGCCAGCAGTAAGCTGGGGGCCAACGTCCTGACTTTC CASSKLGANVLTF
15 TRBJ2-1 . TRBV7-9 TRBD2 TGTGCCAGCAGCTTAGGGCAAGCGGGGGGGCCGGCGCAGTTCTTC CASSLGQAGGPAQFF
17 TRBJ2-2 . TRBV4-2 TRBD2 TGTGCCAGCAGCGGACCTAGCGGGGGGGCCGAAACCGGGGAGCTGTTTTTT CASSGPSGGAETGELFF
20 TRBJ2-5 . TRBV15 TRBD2 TGTGCCACCAGCGGATTCTTACCCGGGACTAGCGGGGAAAGGGGAGAGACCCAGTACTTC CATSGFLPGTSGERGETQYF
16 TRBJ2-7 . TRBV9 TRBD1 TGTGCCAGCAGCGAAACGTCCGGGACAGGGTTCTACGAGCAGTACTTC CASSETSGTGFYEQYF
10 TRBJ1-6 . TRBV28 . TGTGCCAGCGGCTATTCACCCCTCCACTTT CASGYSPLHF
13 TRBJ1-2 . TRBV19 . TGTGCCAGTCGGACAGAGAACCCCTATGGCTACACCTTC CASRTENPYGYTF
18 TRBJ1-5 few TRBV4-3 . TGCGCCAGCAGCCAAGATCCACAGGGCGGGGGTAGCAATCAGCCCCAGCATTTT CASSQDPQGGGSNQPQHF
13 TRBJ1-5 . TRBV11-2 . TGTGCCAGCAGTCTTGACAGAGGTCAGCCCCAGCATTTT CASSLDRGQPQHF
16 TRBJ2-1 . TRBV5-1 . TGCGCCAGCAGCTTAGGAGGGGGGGCGACGAAGAATGAGCAGTTCTTC CASSLGGGATKNEQFF
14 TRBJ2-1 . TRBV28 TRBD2 TGTGCCAGTCAAACTAGCGGGTCCCGAATGGAGCAGTTCTTC CASQTSGSRMEQFF
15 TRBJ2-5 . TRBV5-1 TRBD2 TGCGCCAGCAGCCCCGGGGGGAGCGGGGGCGAGACCCAGTACTTC CASSPGGSGGETQYF